A selection of T cell receptor beta chains follows, all from one sample in a study of cytomegalovirus exposure and HLA in healthy donors. The assay was immunoSEQ multiplex PCR, and TCRdb's table has in-frame clones only and misses some. Of roughly 200,000 clones in the sample, 65% to 85% were seen once. The sequenced material came from PBMCs. These receptors were collected from a woman under 30 in good health and CMV-seropositive. CDR3s include the opening cysteine and the closing phenylalanine or tryptophan. The D gene is left open where the match is weak. Not all rows give a size; the values are once, few, many and, for expanded clones, a class.

>-|TRBJ2-1|-|TRBV5-1
TGCGCCAGCAGCTTCCCAAGCTCGGCGGGGGACAACCTAAATGAGCAGTTCTTC
CASSFPSSAGDNLNEQFF
>TRBD2|TRBJ2-3|-|TRBV18
TGTGCCAGCTCACCATTTAGCGGGGGGGCCACTACAGATACGCAGTATTTT
CASSPFSGGATTDTQYF
>-|TRBJ1-2|-|TRBV6-1
TGTGCCAGCAGTTCTGCGAGGGTTGGTGGCTACACCTTC
CASSSARVGGYTF
>TRBD1|TRBJ2-1|-|TRBV14
TGTGCCAGCAGCAGGCAACAGGGGGCGGAGGAGCAGTTCTTC
CASSRQQGAEEQFF
>-|TRBJ2-7|-|TRBV4-3
TGCGCCAGCAGCCTACAGGACGCCTACGAGCAGTACTTC
CASSLQDAYEQYF
>TRBD2|TRBJ2-1|once|TRBV5-1
TGCGCCAGCAGCTTGGAGGGACTAGCGCGGGGGAGTGAGCAGTTCTTC
CASSLEGLARGSEQFF
>-|TRBJ1-2|-|TRBV6-5
TGTGCCAGCAGTTACTGGGGGGAGGATAACTATGGCTACACCTTC
CASSYWGEDNYGYTF
>TRBD2|TRBJ2-3|once|TRBV5-4
TGTGCCAGCAGCTTCGTAGCGGGGGGGCCAGGGGATACGCAGTATTTT
CASSFVAGGPGDTQYF
>-|TRBJ1-2|-|TRBV2
TGTGCCAGCAGTACAGGGTTGGGCGGCTACACCTTC
CASSTGLGGYTF
>TRBD2|TRBJ2-5|-|TRBV7-9
TGTGCCAGCAGCTTGGGCGGACTAGCGGGGGTGCAAGAGACCCAGTACTTC
CASSLGGLAGVQETQYF
>TRBD1|TRBJ2-1|-|TRBV5-1
TGCGCCAGCAGCCAGGGGGCGCTCGCTTTAGACAATGAGCAGTTCTTC
CASSQGALALDNEQFF
>-|TRBJ2-1|-|TRBV5-1
TGCGCCAGCAGCTTAGGACAGGGAGGGAGCGATGAGCAGTTCTTC
CASSLGQGGSDEQFF
>-|TRBJ1-4|-|TRBV7-2
TGTGCCAGCAGCTGGAGAGGGACTGATAATGAAAAACTGTTTTTT
CASSWRGTDNEKLFF
>TRBD1|TRBJ1-1|once|TRBV5-1
TGCGCCAGCAGCTTCCGGACAGGGAACACTGAAGCTTTCTTT
CASSFRTGNTEAFF
>-|TRBJ1-2|-|TRBV6-5
TGTGCCAGCAGTACTCCTGGACAGCGCTATGGCTACACCTTC
CASSTPGQRYGYTF
>TRBD2|TRBJ2-1|once|TRBV10-1
TGCGCCAGCAGTGGTAGCGGGCCAAGCGATGAGCAGTTCTTC
CASSGSGPSDEQFF
>-|TRBJ1-2|-|TRBV15
TGTGCCACCAGCAGAGACCGGGAATCCCATGGCTACACCTTC
CATSRDRESHGYTF
>TRBD1|TRBJ2-7|-|TRBV9
TGTGCCAGCAGCGACCGACAGGGTTGGTCCTACGAGCAGTACTTC
CASSDRQGWSYEQYF
>TRBD2|TRBJ2-1|-|TRBV5-1
TGCGCCACCCGGACTAGCGGGGGCGACAGCTCCTACAATGAGCAGTTCTTC
CATRTSGGDSSYNEQFF
>-|TRBJ1-5|-|TRBV6-1
TGTGCCAGCAGAAAGCGGGACGGCCCCAATCAGCCCCAGCATTTT
CASRKRDGPNQPQHF
>-|TRBJ2-7|once|TRBV7-9
TGTGCCAGCAGCTCAGAGGTTTACGAGCAGTACTTC
CASSSEVYEQYF
>TRBD1|TRBJ1-1|-|TRBV13
TGTGCCAGCAGCTTAGTGGCACAGGGGGGTACTGAAGCTTTCTTT
CASSLVAQGGTEAFF
>-|TRBJ1-5|-|TRBV7-9
TGTGCCAGCAGCACCGGGAACCAGCCCCAGCATTTT
CASSTGNQPQHF
>-|TRBJ1-4|-|TRBV2
TGTGCCAGCAGTGAAGGGGGCGGTGAAAAACTGTTTTTT
CASSEGGGEKLFF
>TRBD2|TRBJ2-1|-|TRBV5-4
TGTGCCAGCAGCCACGGCCTAGCGGGAGACAATGAGCAGTTCTTC
CASSHGLAGDNEQFF
>-|TRBJ2-3|-|TRBV18
TGTGCCAGCTCACCTAGGGGACAAAGGGATAGTCTAGCAGGACCGGCAGATACGCAGTATTTT
CASSPRGQRDSLAGPADTQYF
>TRBD2|TRBJ2-1|once|TRBV7-7
TGTGCCAGCAGCTTAACTCTAGCGGGGGCCTACAATGAGCAGTTCTTC
CASSLTLAGAYNEQFF
>-|TRBJ2-5|once|TRBV21-1
TGTGCCAGCAGCCCTTGGAGGGCGGGGGAACCCCAAGAGACCCAGTACTTC
CASSPWRAGEPQETQYF
>TRBD1|TRBJ1-1|-|TRBV5-1
TGCGCCAGCAGCTTGACCGGGACAGGGGGCCCCACGGCTTTCTTT
CASSLTGTGGPTAFF
>-|TRBJ1-2|-|TRBV7-9
TGTGCCAGCAGCCCCAGGGAAAGGGCTGACTATGGCTACACCTTC
CASSPRERADYGYTF
>TRBD1|TRBJ1-1|-|TRBV19
TGTGCCAGTGGGACAGGAATGAACACTGAAGCTTTCTTT
CASGTGMNTEAFF
>-|TRBJ2-3|-|TRBV7-3
TGTGCCAGCAGCTTAGGGGCAGCAGATACGCAGTATTTT
CASSLGAADTQYF
>TRBD2|TRBJ2-1|-|TRBV9
TGTGCCAGCAGCGGCCTAGCGGGTGGCTCCTACAATGAGCAGTTCTTC
CASSGLAGGSYNEQFF
>TRBD1|TRBJ1-1|-|TRBV18
TGTGCCAGCTCACCAAGGGACAGTCTAAAGACTGAAGCTTTCTTT
CASSPRDSLKTEAFF
>TRBD1|TRBJ1-5|-|TRBV19
TGTGCCAGTAGTACGAAGTACAGGGGAAGCAATCAGCCCCAGCATTTT
CASSTKYRGSNQPQHF
>-|TRBJ2-2|-|TRBV7-2
TGTGCCAGCAGCTTCCTACTCGGGGAGCTGTTTTTT
CASSFLLGELFF
>-|TRBJ2-5|-|TRBV7-5
TGTGCCAGAAGCTTAAGGTCTCAGGGGGCCCATGAGACCCAGTACTTC
CARSLRSQGAHETQYF
>TRBD2|TRBJ2-1|-|TRBV5-3
TGTGCCAGAAGCCTCCAGCGGGGTAGTCGGTTCTTC
CARSLQRGSRFF
>-|TRBJ1-1|-|TRBV29-1
TGCAGCGTGACGACCGGGGGGTCGGGCACTGAAGCTTTCTTT
CSVTTGGSGTEAFF
>TRBD1|TRBJ2-2|-|TRBV7-9
TGTGCCAGCAGCTTGGACAGGGGGAACACCGGGGAGCTGTTTTTT
CASSLDRGNTGELFF
>-|TRBJ2-7|-|TRBV18
TGTGCCAGCTCACCAACAGGGTTTTCCTACGAGCAGTACTTC
CASSPTGFSYEQYF
>-|TRBJ1-2|-|TRBV6-1
TGTGCCAGCAGTGAACGGGGGGCAGGGAACTATGGCTACACCTTC
CASSERGAGNYGYTF
>-|TRBJ1-2|-|TRBV7-9
TGTGCCAGCAGCTTAGACAGGGATGGCTACACCTTC
CASSLDRDGYTF
>-|TRBJ1-1|-|TRBV6-5
TGTGCCAGCAGTTGGGGCCCTAGGACTGAAGCTTTCTTT
CASSWGPRTEAFF
>-|TRBJ1-6|few|TRBV10-3
TGTGCCATCAGTCTGAAGGGGGGGGATTCACCCCTCCACTTT
CAISLKGGDSPLHF
>TRBD1|TRBJ2-3|-|TRBV5-6
TGTGCCAGCAGCTCACAACCCGACAGGGTAAAGGAAAATACGCAGTATTTT
CASSSQPDRVKENTQYF
>-|TRBJ1-6|once|TRBV6-1
TGTGCCAGCAGTGAAGCAGAAACGGGTAACTCACCCCTCCACTTT
CASSEAETGNSPLHF
>TRBD2|TRBJ2-1|-|TRBV27
TGTGCCAGCAGGACTAGCGGGCCAACCTACAATGAGCAGTTCTTC
CASRTSGPTYNEQFF
>-|TRBJ1-6|-|TRBV4-3
TGCGCCAGCAGCCAAGATGCCACCGTAGTCATTAATTCACCCCTCCACTTT
CASSQDATVVINSPLHF
>-|TRBJ2-1|once|TRBV6-5
TGTGCCAGCAGCAAGCCTAGCAGCAATGAGCAGTTCTTC
CASSKPSSNEQFF
>-|TRBJ1-2|-|TRBV4-3
TGCGCCAGCAGCCAAGACCTGGGCAGTCGGGGTAAGAACTATGGCTACACCTTC
CASSQDLGSRGKNYGYTF
>-|TRBJ1-2|once|TRBV4-3
TGCGCCAGCAGCCACCTAGGGGTGGTGGATGGCTACACCTTC
CASSHLGVVDGYTF
>TRBD1|TRBJ2-7|-|TRBV18
TGTGCCAGCTCACCCTTAGGGGACAGGGTGTACGAGCAGTACTTC
CASSPLGDRVYEQYF